This TCR beta chain appears in the sequencing data of a study of human T cells and chemical hapten exposure. Study findings and constraints: Counts of expanded TCRs at PT1 were positively correlated with patch test score.

Documented time point: pre-sensitization, week 0. Specified treatment: therapeutic diphenylcyclopropenone sensitization with weekly scalp DPC. Only after blood had been drawn was each patch test applied. The authors extracted total RNA from unfractionated whole blood. Trimming took 5 bases from V and 0 from J, leaving 14 bases between them. Looked up from germline, CDR1 is SQVTM and CDR2 is ANQGSEA. The CDR3 contains 15 residues. As concerns this clonotype: Its antigen is as yet unknown.

Each CDR3 protein is one row after TCRdb ran MiXCR on the RACE reads. The top ten clones hold around 4.2% of a sample with about 80,000 distinct CDR3 sequences, around 15% of them seen once. This receptor was taken from a woman aged 45-60 years with alopecia areata. Some clones in this sample may be carry-over from other donors' samples. The chain recombines TRBV29-1 with TRBJ1-3; maybe TRBD1 (5 bases). The input for sequencing was whole blood, taken in connection with sensitization to the hapten diphenylcyclopropenone (DPC). The CDR3 spells CSVFGDRSSGNTIYF. The CDR3 DNA follows: TGCAGCGTTTTTGGGGACCGTAGCTCTGGAAACACCATATATTTT.